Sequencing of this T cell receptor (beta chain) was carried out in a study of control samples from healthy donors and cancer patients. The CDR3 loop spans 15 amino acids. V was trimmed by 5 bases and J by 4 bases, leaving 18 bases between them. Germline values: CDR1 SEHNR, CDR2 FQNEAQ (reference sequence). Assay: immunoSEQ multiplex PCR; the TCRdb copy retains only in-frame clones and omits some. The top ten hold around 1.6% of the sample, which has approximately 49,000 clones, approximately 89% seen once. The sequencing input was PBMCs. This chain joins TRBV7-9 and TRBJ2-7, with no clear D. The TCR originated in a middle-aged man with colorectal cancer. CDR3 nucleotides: TGTGCCAGCAGCCAGATGGCCACAGAGATGTACGAGCAGTACTTC. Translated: CASSQMATEMYEQYF.